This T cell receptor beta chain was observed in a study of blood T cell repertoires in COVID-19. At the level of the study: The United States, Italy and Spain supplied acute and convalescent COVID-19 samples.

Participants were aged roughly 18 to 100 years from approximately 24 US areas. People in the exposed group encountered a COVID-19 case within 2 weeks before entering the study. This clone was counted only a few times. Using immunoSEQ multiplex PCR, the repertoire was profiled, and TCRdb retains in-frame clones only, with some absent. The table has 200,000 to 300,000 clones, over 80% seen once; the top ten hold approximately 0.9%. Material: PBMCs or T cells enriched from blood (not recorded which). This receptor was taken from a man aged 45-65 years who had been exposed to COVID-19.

The CDR3 DNA reads as TGTGCCAGCAGGCAGGGTTGGGGCGCTGAAGCTTTCTTT. Amino acid sequence: CASRQGWGAEAFF. This sequence joins TRBV6-5 and TRBJ1-1, with D perhaps TRBD1 (5 bases). The CDR3 has 13 amino acids. The germline gives CDR1 MNHEY, CDR2 SVGAGI. V was cut by 6 bases and J by 6 bases, with 14 bases left in between.